Detailed here is one T cell receptor beta chain. Assay used: immunoSEQ multiplex PCR; TCRdb lists only in-frame clones, some missing. There are some 340,000 clones in the sample; less than 90% occur only once, and approximately 5% lies in the top ten. This specimen comes from a study of blood T cell repertoires in COVID-19. Study at large: Nucleic acid was either cDNA or gDNA, and it came from T cells, B-cell-depleted T cells, or PBMCs.

The age range of participants was 18 to 89 years, with residence in under 25 US areas. The specimen sequenced was PBMCs or T cells enriched from blood (not recorded which). The receptor was isolated from a woman between 50 and 59 years old who had recovered from COVID-19.

The CDR3 protein is CASGSGTLNYGYTF. DNA for the CDR3: TGTGCCAGCGGGTCCGGGACACTGAACTATGGCTACACCTTC. The chain couples TRBV7-2 to TRBJ1-2; TRBD1 is a possible D gene (6 bases). V was cut by 8 bases and J by 2 bases, with 15 bases left in between. This CDR3 has 14 residues. In germline, CDR1 is SGHTA, CDR2 FQGNSA.